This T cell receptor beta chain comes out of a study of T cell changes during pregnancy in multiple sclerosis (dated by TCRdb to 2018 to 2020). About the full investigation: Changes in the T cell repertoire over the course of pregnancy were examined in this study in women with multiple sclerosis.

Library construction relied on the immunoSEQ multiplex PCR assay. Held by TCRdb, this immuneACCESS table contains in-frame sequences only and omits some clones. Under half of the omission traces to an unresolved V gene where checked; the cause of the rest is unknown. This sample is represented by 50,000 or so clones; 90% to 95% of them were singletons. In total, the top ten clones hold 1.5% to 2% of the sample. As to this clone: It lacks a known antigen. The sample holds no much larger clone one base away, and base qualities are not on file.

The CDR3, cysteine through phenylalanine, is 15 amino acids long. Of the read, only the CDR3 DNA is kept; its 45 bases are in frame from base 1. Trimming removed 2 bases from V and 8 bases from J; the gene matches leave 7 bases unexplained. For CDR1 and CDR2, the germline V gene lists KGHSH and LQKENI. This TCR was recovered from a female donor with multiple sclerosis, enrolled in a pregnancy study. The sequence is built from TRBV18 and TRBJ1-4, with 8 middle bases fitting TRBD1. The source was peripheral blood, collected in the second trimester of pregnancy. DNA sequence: TGTGCCAGCTCACCAAATACAGGGGGTGCGGAAAAACTGTTTTTT. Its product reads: CASSPNTGGAEKLFF.